This T cell receptor beta chain was documented in a study of graft-versus-host responses after intestinal transplantation. Trimming removed 4 bases from V and 5 bases from J, with 9 bases in between. Per the germline V gene, CDR1 is SNHLY and CDR2 is FYNNEI. This CDR3 contains 12 residues. The data were produced by immunoSEQ multiplex PCR, yet TCRdb's version contains in-frame clones alone and is incomplete. This sample has about 43,000 clones, with less than 95% found just once. The sequence came from a human patient who received an intestinal transplant, so some T cells may come from the graft donor. Sequenced here: PBMCs, sampled around 330 days after intestinal transplant. The chain is built from TRBV2 and TRBJ2-7; D is possibly TRBD2 (6 bases). The CDR3 here is CASSGAGNEQYF. The CDR3 DNA sequence: TGTGCCAGCAGTGGAGCGGGCAACGAGCAGTACTTC.